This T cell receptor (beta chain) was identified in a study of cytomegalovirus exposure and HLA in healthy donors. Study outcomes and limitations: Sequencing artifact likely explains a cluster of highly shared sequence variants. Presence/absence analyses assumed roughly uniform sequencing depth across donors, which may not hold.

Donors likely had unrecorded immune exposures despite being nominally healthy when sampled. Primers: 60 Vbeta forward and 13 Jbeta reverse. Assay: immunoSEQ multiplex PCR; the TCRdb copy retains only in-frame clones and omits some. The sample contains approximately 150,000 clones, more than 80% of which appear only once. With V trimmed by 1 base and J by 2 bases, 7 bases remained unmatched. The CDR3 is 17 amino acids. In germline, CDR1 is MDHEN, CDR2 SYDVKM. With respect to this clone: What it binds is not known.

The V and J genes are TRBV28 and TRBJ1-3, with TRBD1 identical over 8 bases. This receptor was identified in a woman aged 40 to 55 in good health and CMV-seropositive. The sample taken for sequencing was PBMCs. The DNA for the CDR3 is TGTGCCAGCAGTTTATTAAGAGGGGGACAGGCTGGAAACACCATATATTTT. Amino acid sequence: CASSLLRGGQAGNTIYF.